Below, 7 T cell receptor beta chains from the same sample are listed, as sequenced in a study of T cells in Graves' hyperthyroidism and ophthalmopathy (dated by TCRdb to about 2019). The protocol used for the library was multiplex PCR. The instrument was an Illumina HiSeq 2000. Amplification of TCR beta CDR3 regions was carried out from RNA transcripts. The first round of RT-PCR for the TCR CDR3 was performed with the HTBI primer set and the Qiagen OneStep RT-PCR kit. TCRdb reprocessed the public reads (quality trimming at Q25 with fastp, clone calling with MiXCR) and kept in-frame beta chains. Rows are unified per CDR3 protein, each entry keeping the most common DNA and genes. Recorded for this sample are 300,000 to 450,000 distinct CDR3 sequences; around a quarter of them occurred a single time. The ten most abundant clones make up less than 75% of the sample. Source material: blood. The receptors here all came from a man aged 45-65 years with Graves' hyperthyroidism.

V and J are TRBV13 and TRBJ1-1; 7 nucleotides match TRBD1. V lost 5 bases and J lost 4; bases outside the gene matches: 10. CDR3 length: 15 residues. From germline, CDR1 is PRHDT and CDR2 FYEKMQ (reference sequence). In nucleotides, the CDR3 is TGTGCCAGCAGCGCACAGGGGAATGGGGTCACTGAAGCTTTCTTT. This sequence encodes CASSAQGNGVTEAFF.

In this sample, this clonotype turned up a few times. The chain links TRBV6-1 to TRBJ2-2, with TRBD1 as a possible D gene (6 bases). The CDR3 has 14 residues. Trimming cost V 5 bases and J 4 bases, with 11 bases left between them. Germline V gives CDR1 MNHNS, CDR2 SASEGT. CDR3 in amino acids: CASSPGQTTGELFF. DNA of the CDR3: TGTGCCAGCAGTCCCGGACAGACCACCGGGGAGCTGTTTTTT.

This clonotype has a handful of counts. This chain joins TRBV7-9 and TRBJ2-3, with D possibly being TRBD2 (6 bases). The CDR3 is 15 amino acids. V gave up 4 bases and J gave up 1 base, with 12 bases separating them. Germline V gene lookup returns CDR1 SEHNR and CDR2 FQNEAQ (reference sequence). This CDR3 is CASSSGAAGTDTQYF. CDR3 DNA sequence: TGTGCCAGCAGCTCGGGAGCGGCAGGCACAGATACGCAGTATTTT.

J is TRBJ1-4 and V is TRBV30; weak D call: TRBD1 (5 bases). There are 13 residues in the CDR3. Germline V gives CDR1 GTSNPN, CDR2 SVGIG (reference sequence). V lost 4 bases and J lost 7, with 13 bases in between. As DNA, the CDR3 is TGTGCCTGGAATAAGGGGCGCGGTGAAAAACTGTTTTTT. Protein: CAWNKGRGEKLFF.

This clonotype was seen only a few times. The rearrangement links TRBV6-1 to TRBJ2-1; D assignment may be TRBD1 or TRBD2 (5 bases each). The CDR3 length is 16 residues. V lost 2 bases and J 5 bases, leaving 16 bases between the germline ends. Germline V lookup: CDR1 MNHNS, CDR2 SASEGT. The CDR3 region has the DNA TGTGCCAGCAGTGAACTGGCAGGGCGAGGGCACAATGAGCAGTTCTTC. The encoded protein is CASSELAGRGHNEQFF.

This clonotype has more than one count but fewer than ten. CDR3 amino acids: CASSEGTVSYEQYF. The CDR3 coding sequence is TGTGCCAGCAGCGAGGGGACAGTTTCCTACGAGCAGTACTTC. The chain employs TRBV9 and TRBJ2-7; 7 nucleotides agree with TRBD1. The trim removed 3 bases at V and 1 base at J, leaving 4 bases unmatched. The CDR3 extends over 14 amino acids. The V gene's germline CDR1 is SGDLS and CDR2 YYNGEE.

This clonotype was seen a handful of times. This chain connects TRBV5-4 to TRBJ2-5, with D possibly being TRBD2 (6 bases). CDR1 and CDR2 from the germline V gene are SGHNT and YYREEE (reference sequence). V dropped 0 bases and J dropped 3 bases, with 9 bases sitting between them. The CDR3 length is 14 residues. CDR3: CASSLDGGEETQYF. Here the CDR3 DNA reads TGTGCCAGCAGCTTGGACGGGGGTGAAGAGACCCAGTACTTC.